This entry lists 24 T cell receptor beta chains sequenced from one sample in a study of cytomegalovirus exposure and HLA in healthy donors. This PCR relied on a set of 60 Vbeta primers and 13 Jbeta primers. The repertoire was sequenced with immunoSEQ multiplex PCR; TCRdb's copy has only in-frame clones and lacks some. The repertoire includes fewer than 200,000 clones, approximately 77% of them detected once, and roughly 7% sits in the top ten. Input material: PBMCs. The receptors were sampled from a male donor in good health and CMV-seropositive.

The rearrangement joins TRBV5-1 to TRBJ1-2, with a possible D match to TRBD1 (5 bases). The CDR3 totals 12 residues. V was trimmed by 1 base and J by 8 bases, leaving 9 bases between them. From germline, CDR1 is SGHRS and CDR2 YFSETQ. Here the CDR3 DNA reads TGCGCCAGCAGCTTGCCCGGGGGGGGCTACACCTTC. Its protein product is CASSLPGGGYTF.

This clone was observed a few times. The chain carries TRBV5-4 and TRBJ2-5, with D possibly TRBD1 on 6 matching bases. Germline assignment: CDR1 SGHNT and CDR2 YYREEE (reference sequence). The CDR3 contains 13 residues. V lost 7 bases, J lost 0 bases, and 10 bases lay in between. The CDR3 loop is CASSGQYQETQYF. The CDR3, as DNA: TGTGCCAGCTCCGGACAGTACCAAGAGACCCAGTACTTC.

This chain joins TRBV11-1 and TRBJ2-7, with TRBD2 as a possible D gene (5 bases). The V gene lost 3 bases and the J gene lost 0 bases, with 9 bases spanning the gap. CDR3 length equals 14 residues. The germline V gene encodes CDR1 SGHAT and CDR2 FQDESV (reference sequence). CDR3 sequence (DNA): TGTGCCAGCAGCTTTGTAGGGAGCTCCTACGAGCAGTACTTC. It encodes CASSFVGSSYEQYF.

V gene TRBV27 combines with J gene TRBJ1-1; TRBD1 matches 8 bases. The germline gives CDR1 MNHEY, CDR2 SMNVEV (reference sequence). The trim removed 6 bases at V and 5 bases at J, leaving 17 bases unmatched. This CDR3 region has 17 residues. The CDR3 DNA is TGTGCCAGCAGCCTACCGGGACAGGTCCTGAGGGGGACTGAAGCTTTCTTT. It encodes CASSLPGQVLRGTEAFF.

The genes are TRBV6-5 and TRBJ1-4; 9 bases align to TRBD1. From germline, CDR1 is MNHEY and CDR2 SVGAGI. This CDR3 comprises 15 residues. V was clipped by 6 bases and J by 5 bases; unmatched bases: 7. The CDR3 sequence is CASRLTGGANEKLFF. CDR3 nucleotide sequence: TGTGCCAGCAGGCTGACAGGGGGGGCGAATGAAAAACTGTTTTTT.

A single count supports this clone. V gene TRBV7-8 combines with J gene TRBJ2-2, with 8 bases matching TRBD2. The CDR3 consists of 14 residues. Germline CDR1 reads SGHVS; CDR2 reads FQNEAQ. Unmatched junction bases numbered 6, after V lost 5 bases and J lost 7 bases. CDR3 loop: CASSPGGRSGELFF. CDR3 bases: TGTGCCAGCAGCCCGGGGGGGCGGAGCGGGGAGCTGTTTTTT.

This clone was detected only a few times. The rearrangement uses TRBV7-9 and TRBJ1-5, with 7 bases matching TRBD1. The CDR3 totals 15 residues. V trimming: 5 bases; J trimming: 0 bases; junction bases outside the gene matches: 4. Germline V gene data show CDR1 as SEHNR and CDR2 as FQNEAQ (reference sequence). The CDR3 loop is CASSLGGYSNQPQHF. The CDR3 DNA follows: TGTGCCAGCAGCCTAGGGGGCTATAGCAATCAGCCCCAGCATTTT.

The CDR3 bases are TGTGCCAGCAGGGGGGCCGACTACAATGAGCAGTTCTTC. Encoded protein: CASRGADYNEQFF. The rearrangement links TRBV9 to TRBJ2-1; D is possibly TRBD1 (6 bases). The V gene lost 5 bases and the J gene lost 3 bases, with 9 bases spanning the gap. Germline assignment: CDR1 SGDLS and CDR2 YYNGEE. This CDR3 comprises 13 residues. The full variable domain, its missing parts supplied by reference TRBV9 and TRBJ2-1, is DSGVTQTPKHLITATGQRVTLRCSPRSGDLSVYWYQQSLDQGLQFLIQYYNGEERAKGNILERFSAQQFPDLHSELNLSSLELGDSALYFCASRGADYNEQFFGPGTRLTVL.

The chain recombines TRBV28 with TRBJ2-7; 8 nucleotides agree with TRBD1. The CDR3 contains 13 residues. Germline V gene sequence: CDR1 MDHEN, CDR2 SYDVKM. V was pared by 10 bases and J by 3 bases, with 8 bases of the junction left unmatched. CDR3: CATLRDRRYEQYF. Here the CDR3 DNA reads TGTGCCACCCTCCGGGACAGGCGCTACGAGCAGTACTTC.

The CDR3 bases are TGTGCCAGCAGCGTAGAAGGGGTGGTTGCCCACGAGCAGTACTTC. It yields the protein CASSVEGVVAHEQYF. This chain joins TRBV9 and TRBJ2-7; maybe TRBD1 (5 bases). The CDR3 spans 15 residues. V was cut by 0 bases and J by 5 bases, with 15 bases left in between. The germline V gene has CDR1 SGDLS and CDR2 YYNGEE.

This clone was seen only a few times. This chain uses TRBV6-4 with TRBJ2-3; a possible D gene is TRBD2 (5 bases). This CDR3 is built from 15 residues. The germline gives CDR1 MRHNA, CDR2 SNTAGT. Trimming cost V 0 bases and J 1 base, with 8 bases left between them. The CDR3 protein is CASSDSAGRTDTQYF. Written as DNA, the CDR3 is TGTGCCAGCAGTGACTCGGCGGGCCGCACAGATACGCAGTATTTT.

The chain carries TRBV14 and TRBJ1-2; 7 nucleotides align to TRBD1. Germline V gene lookup returns CDR1 SGHDN and CDR2 FVKESK. With V trimmed by 1 base and J by 0 bases, 5 bases remained unmatched. This CDR3 has 16 amino acids. CDR3 residues: CASSQGRGTANYGYTF. Here the CDR3 DNA reads TGTGCCAGCAGCCAAGGAAGGGGGACAGCTAACTATGGCTACACCTTC.

The CDR3 DNA sequence: TGTGCCTGGGGACAGAATTCGAACACCGGGGAGCTGTTTTTT. Its translation: CAWGQNSNTGELFF. The chain couples TRBV30 to TRBJ2-2; D is perhaps TRBD1 (6 bases). The CDR3 is made up of 14 amino acids. Trimming cost V 5 bases and J 0 bases, with 10 bases left between them. Germline loops: CDR1 GTSNPN, CDR2 SVGIG (reference sequence).

The chain recombines TRBV21-1 with TRBJ1-1. TRBV21-1 has pseudogene status. CDR3 size: 14 residues. CDR3 protein: CASSKVRVATEAFF. In DNA form, the CDR3 reads TGTGCCAGCAGCAAAGTGAGGGTGGCCACTGAAGCTTTCTTT.

This chain links TRBV7-8 with TRBJ1-2, with no clear D. Germline CDR1 reads SGHVS; CDR2 reads FQNEAQ. V gave up 1 base and J gave up 4 bases, with 10 bases separating them. The CDR3 spans 14 residues. The CDR3 loop is CASSLEAVLYGYTF. The CDR3 coding sequence is TGTGCCAGCAGCTTAGAGGCGGTCCTCTATGGCTACACCTTC.

This clone was observed a single time. The chain employs TRBV7-2 and TRBJ1-2, with D uncertain. Trimming took 0 bases from V and 3 from J, leaving 5 bases between them. Germline V gene lookup returns CDR1 SGHTA and CDR2 FQGNSA. This CDR3 comprises 13 residues. CDR3 sequence: CASSLALDYGYTF. CDR3 DNA: TGTGCCAGCAGCTTAGCGTTAGACTATGGCTACACCTTC.

The rearrangement uses TRBV15 and TRBJ2-6, with a possible D match to TRBD2 (6 bases). Germline lookup yields CDR1 LNHNV and CDR2 YYDKDF (reference sequence). V shed 5 bases and J shed 0 bases, with 17 bases lying between them. There are 18 residues in the CDR3. The CDR3 is CATSGGLGIHSGANVLTF. The CDR3 DNA follows: TGTGCCACCAGCGGGGGGTTGGGCATCCACTCTGGGGCCAACGTCCTGACTTTC.

This clone is a singleton in its sample. The same CDR3 is also encoded by other DNA sequences in this sample. The V and J genes are TRBV19 and TRBJ1-5; 7 bases fit TRBD1. J lost 5 bases, V lost 5 bases, and 9 bases had no gene match. This CDR3 spans 15 amino acids. Germline V gives CDR1 LNHDA, CDR2 SQIVND (reference sequence). The CDR3 DNA is TGTGCCAGTAGTTTCGGACAGGAGACCGATCAGCCCCAGCATTTT. Residues: CASSFGQETDQPQHF.

The chain joins TRBV10-3 to TRBJ2-7; a possible D gene is TRBD2 (5 bases). Trimming took 2 bases from V and 6 from J, leaving 14 bases between them. CDR1 is ENHRY and CDR2 is SYGVKD in the germline V gene. The CDR3 runs 14 residues. The CDR3 here is CAISEAPAEVEQYF. The CDR3 DNA reads TGTGCCATCAGTGAGGCCCCAGCGGAAGTCGAGCAGTACTTC.

Points on this clone: The same CDR3 is also encoded by other DNA sequences in this sample. The gene calls are TRBV5-1 and TRBJ2-1, with 7 bases matching TRBD1. The CDR3 runs 15 residues. Losses at the gene ends were 0 bases for V and 1 base for J; bases not matched to a gene: 1. Germline V gene data show CDR1 as SGHRS and CDR2 as YFSETQ. The CDR3 sequence is CASSLGQGSYNEQFF. The DNA for the CDR3 is TGCGCCAGCAGCTTGGGACAGGGTTCCTACAATGAGCAGTTCTTC.

This sequence joins TRBV6-6 and TRBJ1-2; 7 bases agree with TRBD1. This CDR3 comprises 14 residues. V lost 5 bases and J lost 1; bases outside the gene matches: 4. Per germline, CDR1 MNHNY and CDR2 SVGAGI (reference sequence). CDR3 protein: CASSPGQYNYGYTF. CDR3 DNA: TGTGCCAGCAGTCCGGGACAGTATAACTATGGCTACACCTTC.

This clone showed up just a few times. This chain links TRBV5-1 with TRBJ2-7, with D possibly being TRBD2 (5 bases). With 0 bases removed from V and 5 bases from J, the gap between germline ends came to 9 bases. This CDR3 spans 13 amino acids. The germline V gene encodes CDR1 SGHRS and CDR2 YFSETQ. DNA of the CDR3: TGCGCCAGCAGCTTGGGAGGGATCGACGAGCAGTACTTC. It yields the protein CASSLGGIDEQYF.

This chain uses TRBV4-3 with TRBJ1-2; D is unresolved. From germline, CDR1 is LGHNA and CDR2 YSLEER. Trimming cost V 0 bases and J 4 bases, with 9 bases left between them. The CDR3 runs to 14 residues. The CDR3 reads CASSQDMAVYGYTF. The CDR3 DNA follows: TGCGCCAGCAGCCAAGATATGGCGGTCTATGGCTACACCTTC.

The chain employs TRBV10-1 and TRBJ2-7; 9 nucleotides line up with TRBD1. Germline values: CDR1 WNHNN, CDR2 SYGVQD (reference sequence). The CDR3 totals 16 residues. V shed 10 bases and J 0 bases; nucleotides not matched to a gene: 13. The chain's CDR3 is CAISPWDRVRSYEQYF. CDR3 DNA sequence: TGCGCCATCTCCCCGTGGGACAGGGTTCGCTCCTACGAGCAGTACTTC.